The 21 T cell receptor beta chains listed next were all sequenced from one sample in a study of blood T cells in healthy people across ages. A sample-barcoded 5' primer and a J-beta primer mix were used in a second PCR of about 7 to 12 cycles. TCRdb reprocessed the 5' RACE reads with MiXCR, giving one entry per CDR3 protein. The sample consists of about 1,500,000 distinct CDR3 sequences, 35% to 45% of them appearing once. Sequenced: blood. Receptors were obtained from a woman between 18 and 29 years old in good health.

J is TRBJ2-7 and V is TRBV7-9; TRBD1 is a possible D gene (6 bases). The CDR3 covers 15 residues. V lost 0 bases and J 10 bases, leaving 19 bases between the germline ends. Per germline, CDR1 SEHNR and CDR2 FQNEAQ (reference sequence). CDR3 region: CASSLARAGAHTQYF. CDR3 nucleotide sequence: TGTGCCAGCAGCTTAGCCCGGGCAGGGGCACATACTCAGTACTTC.

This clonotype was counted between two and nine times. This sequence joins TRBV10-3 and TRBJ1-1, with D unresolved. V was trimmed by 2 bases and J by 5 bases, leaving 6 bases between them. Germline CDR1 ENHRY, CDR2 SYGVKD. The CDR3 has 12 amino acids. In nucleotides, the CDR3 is TGTGCCATCAGTGAGGGTGAAACTGAAGCTTTCTTT. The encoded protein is CAISEGETEAFF.

CDR3 bases: TGTGCCAGCAGTCCTAGACTAGCGGGAGGGGATGAGCAGTTCTTC. Its protein is CASSPRLAGGDEQFF. The chain couples TRBV6-4 to TRBJ2-1, with 14 bases lining up with TRBD2. The CDR3 covers 15 residues. The germline V gene has CDR1 MRHNA and CDR2 SNTAGT. The trim removed 5 bases at V and 8 bases at J, leaving 5 bases unmatched.

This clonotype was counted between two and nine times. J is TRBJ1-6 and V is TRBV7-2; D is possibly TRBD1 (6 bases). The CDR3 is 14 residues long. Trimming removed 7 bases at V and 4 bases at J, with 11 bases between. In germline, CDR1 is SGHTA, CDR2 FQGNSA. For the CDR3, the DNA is TGTGCCAGCACCGCAGGGGTGTATAATTCACCCCTCCACTTT. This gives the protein CASTAGVYNSPLHF.

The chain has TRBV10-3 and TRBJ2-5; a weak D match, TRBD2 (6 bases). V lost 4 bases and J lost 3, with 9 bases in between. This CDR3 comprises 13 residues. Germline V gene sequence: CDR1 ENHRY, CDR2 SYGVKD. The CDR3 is CAISARLEETQYF. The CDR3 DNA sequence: TGTGCCATCAGTGCCCGACTAGAAGAGACCCAGTACTTC.

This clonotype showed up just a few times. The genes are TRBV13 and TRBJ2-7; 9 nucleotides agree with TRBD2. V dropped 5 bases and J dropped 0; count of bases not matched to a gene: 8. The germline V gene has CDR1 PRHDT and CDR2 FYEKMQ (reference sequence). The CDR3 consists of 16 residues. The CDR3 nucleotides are TGTGCCAGCAGCAACCGACTAGCGGCTAACTCCTACGAGCAGTACTTC. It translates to CASSNRLAANSYEQYF. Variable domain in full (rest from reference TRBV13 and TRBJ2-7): AAGVIQSPRHLIKEKRETATLKCYPIPRHDTVYWYQQGPGQDPQFLISFYEKMQSDKGSIPDRFSAQQFSDYHSELNMSSLELGDSALYFCASSNRLAANSYEQYFGPGTRLTVT.

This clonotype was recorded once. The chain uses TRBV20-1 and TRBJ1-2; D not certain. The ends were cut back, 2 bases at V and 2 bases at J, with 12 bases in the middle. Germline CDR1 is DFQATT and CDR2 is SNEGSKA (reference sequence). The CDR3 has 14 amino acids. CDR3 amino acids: CSARKTVTNYGYTF. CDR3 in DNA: TGCAGTGCTAGAAAGACTGTGACCAACTATGGCTACACCTTC.

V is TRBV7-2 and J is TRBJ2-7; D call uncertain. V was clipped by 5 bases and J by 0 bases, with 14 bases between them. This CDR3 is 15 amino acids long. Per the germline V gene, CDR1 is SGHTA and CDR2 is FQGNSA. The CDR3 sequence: CASSPLPGPSYEQYF. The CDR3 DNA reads TGTGCCAGCAGCCCCCTTCCCGGACCCTCCTACGAGCAGTACTTC.

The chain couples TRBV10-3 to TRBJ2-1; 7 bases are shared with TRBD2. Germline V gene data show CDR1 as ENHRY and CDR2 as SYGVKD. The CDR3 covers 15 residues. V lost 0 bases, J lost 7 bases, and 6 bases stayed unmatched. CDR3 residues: CAISESALATNEQFF. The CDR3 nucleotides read TGTGCCATCAGTGAGTCCGCACTAGCGACTAATGAGCAGTTCTTC.

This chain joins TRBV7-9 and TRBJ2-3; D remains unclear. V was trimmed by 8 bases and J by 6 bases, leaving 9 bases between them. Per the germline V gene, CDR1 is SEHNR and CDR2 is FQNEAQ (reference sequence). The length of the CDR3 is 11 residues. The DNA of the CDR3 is TGTGCCAGCTTAGGGAAGGATACGCAGTATTTT. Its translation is CASLGKDTQYF.

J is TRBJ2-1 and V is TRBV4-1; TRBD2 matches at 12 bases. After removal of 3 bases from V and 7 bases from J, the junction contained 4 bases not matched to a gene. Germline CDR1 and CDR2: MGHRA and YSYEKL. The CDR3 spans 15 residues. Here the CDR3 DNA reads TGCGCCAGCAGCCAGCCTAGCGGGGGGGTTAATGAGCAGTTCTTC. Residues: CASSQPSGGVNEQFF.

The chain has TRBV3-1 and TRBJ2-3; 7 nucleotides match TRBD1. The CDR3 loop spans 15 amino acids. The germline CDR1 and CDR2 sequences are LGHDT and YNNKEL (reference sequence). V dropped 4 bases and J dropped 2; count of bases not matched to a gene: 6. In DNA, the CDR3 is TGTGCCAGCAGCCCAGCCGACAGGGTCACAGATACGCAGTATTTT. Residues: CASSPADRVTDTQYF.

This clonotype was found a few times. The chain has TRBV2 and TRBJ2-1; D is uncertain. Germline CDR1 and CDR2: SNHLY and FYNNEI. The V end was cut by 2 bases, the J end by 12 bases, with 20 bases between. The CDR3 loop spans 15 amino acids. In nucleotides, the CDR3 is TGTGCCAGCAGTGAATTCCAGTCCTCCCCCAACGGGCAGTTCTTC. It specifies CASSEFQSSPNGQFF.

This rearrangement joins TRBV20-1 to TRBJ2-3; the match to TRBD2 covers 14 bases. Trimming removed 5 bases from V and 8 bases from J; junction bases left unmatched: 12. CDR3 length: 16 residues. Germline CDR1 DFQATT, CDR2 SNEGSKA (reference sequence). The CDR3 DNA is TGCAGTGCTCGACACCCCTGGACTAGCGGGGGGCGTACGCAGTATTTT. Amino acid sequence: CSARHPWTSGGRTQYF.

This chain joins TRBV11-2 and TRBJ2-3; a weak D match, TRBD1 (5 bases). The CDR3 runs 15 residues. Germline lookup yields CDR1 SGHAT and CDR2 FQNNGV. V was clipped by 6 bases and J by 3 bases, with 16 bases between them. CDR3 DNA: TGTGCCAGCAGTTTCGCCGACAGAGTTACAGATACGCAGTATTTT. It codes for CASSFADRVTDTQYF.

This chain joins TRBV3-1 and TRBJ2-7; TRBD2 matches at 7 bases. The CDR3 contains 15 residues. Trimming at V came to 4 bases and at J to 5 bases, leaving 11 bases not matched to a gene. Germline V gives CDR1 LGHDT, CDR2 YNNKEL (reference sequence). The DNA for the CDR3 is TGTGCCAGCAGCCGGAGGGGCGGGAGACCCAACGAGCAGTACTTC. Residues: CASSRRGGRPNEQYF.

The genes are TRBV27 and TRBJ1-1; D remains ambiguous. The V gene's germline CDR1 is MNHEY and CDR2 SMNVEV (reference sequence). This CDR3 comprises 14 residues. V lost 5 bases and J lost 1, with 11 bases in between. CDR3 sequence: CASSATPTNTEAFF. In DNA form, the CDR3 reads TGTGCCAGCAGTGCGACACCTACGAACACTGAAGCTTTCTTT.

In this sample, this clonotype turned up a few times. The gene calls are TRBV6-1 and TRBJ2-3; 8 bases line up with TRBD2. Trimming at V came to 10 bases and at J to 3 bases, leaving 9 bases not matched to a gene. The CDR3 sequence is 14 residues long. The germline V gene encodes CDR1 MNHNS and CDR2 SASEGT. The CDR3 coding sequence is TGTGCCACCCACCCGGGAGGGTATACAGATACGCAGTATTTT. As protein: CATHPGGYTDTQYF.

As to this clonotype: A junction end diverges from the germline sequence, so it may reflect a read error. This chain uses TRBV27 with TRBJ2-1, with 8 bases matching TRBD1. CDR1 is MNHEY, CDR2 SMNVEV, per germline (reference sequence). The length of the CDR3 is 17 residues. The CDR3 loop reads CASSLLITGGIYNEQFF. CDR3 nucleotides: TGTGCCAGCAGCTTATTGATCACAGGGGGGATCTACAATGAGCAGTTCTTC.

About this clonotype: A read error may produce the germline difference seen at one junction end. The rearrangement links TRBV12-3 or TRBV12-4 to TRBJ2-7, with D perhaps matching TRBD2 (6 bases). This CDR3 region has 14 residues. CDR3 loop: CASSLGGAYNEQYF. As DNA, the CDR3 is TGTGCCAGCAGCTTAGGCGGGGCCTACAATGAGCAGTACTTC.

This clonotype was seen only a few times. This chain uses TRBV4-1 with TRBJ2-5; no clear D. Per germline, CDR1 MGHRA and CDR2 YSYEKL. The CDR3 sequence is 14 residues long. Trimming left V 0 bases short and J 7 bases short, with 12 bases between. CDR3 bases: TGCGCCAGCAGCCAAGAGGGCGGTACGGGGACCCAGTACTTC. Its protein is CASSQEGGTGTQYF.